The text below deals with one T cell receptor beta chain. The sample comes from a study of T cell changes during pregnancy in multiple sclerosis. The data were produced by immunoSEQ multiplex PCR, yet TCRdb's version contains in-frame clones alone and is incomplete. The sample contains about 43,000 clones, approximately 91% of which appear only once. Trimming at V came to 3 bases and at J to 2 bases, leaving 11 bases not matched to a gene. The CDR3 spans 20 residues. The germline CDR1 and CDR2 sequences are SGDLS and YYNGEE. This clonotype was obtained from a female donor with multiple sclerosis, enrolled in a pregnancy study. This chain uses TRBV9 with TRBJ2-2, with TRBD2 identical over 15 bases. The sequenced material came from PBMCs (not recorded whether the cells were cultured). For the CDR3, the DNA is TGTGCCAGCAGCGCGCCACCGGGACTAGCGGGAGGCCCAAACACCGGGGAGCTGTTTTTT. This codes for CASSAPPGLAGGPNTGELFF.